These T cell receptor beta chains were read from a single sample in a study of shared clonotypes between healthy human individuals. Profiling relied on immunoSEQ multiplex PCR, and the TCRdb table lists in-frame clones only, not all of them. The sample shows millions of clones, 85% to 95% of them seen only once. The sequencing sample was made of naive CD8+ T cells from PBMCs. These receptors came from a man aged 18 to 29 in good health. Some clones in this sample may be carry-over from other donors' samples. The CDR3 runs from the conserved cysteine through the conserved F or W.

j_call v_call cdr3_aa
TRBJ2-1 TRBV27 CASSGVRNEQFF
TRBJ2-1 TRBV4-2 CASSHFLASGAYNEQFF
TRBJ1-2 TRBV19 CASSIEGTETFNYGYTF
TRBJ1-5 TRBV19 CASSIVYWDRGLQPQHF
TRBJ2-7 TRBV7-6 CASSSLSGYEQYF
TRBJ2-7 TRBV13 CASSLRAGKVYEQYF
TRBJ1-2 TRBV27 CASSLSVTGARILGYTF
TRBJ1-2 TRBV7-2 CASSPLVAANYGYTF
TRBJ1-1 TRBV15 CATSRLPRGPWDTEAFF
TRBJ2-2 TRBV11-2 CASSLVYANTGELFF
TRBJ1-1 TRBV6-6 CASQIGGAFF
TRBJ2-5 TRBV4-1 CASSHKRGGETQYF
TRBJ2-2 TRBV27 CASSLPLPGELFF
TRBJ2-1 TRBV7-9 CASSRGTPTYEQFF
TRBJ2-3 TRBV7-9 CASSPGTSGSGTDTQYF
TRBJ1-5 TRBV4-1 CASSQGRGVYQPQHF
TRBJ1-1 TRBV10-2 CASSETRKNTEAFF
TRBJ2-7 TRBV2 CASSDGLAALYEQYF
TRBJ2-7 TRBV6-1 CASSTPGLQSYEQYF
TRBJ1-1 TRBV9 CASSPKTGDAAFF
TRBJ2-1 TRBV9 CASSATGTNYNEQFF
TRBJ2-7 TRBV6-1 CASSGRLTGTYEQYF
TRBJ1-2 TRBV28 CASRELLTGLPPYGYTF
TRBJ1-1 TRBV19 CASSIADRGSTEAFF
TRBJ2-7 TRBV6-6 CASSYDAAREQYF
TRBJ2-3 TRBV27 CASSSIAGLSTDTQYF
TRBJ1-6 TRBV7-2 CASGTAGSPLHF
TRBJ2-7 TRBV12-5 CASGYGTFEQYF
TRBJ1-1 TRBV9 CASSVGGHLNTEAFF
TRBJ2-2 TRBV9 CASSVAYGAVGELFF
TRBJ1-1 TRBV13 CASSSRTGWMNTEAFF
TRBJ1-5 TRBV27 CASSFGVTQPQHF
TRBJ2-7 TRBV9 CASSAAPDRATYEQYF